The source of this TCR beta chain is a study of tumor-infiltrating lymphocytes in primary liver carcinoma. Study outcomes and limitations: Researchers report that only about 7.5-25% of top clones turned up in all five tumor regions.

Co-extraction of RNA and DNA was performed on about 19-32 mg of unsorted bulk tissue. A primer in the constant region served to generate TCR beta cDNA from 450 to 650 ng of total RNA. Three nested multiplex PCR rounds, a slightly modified ARM-PCR method, built the TCR beta libraries. A C-beta reverse primer was combined with TRBV1-TRBV30 forward primers in the first two PCR rounds, and each round had 10 cycles. TCRdb reprocessed the multiplex PCR reads with MiXCR, giving one entry per CDR3 protein. This sample has under 200,000 distinct CDR3 sequences; about 85% occur once, and the top ten carry over 15%. Germline V gene sequence: CDR1 SGHNT, CDR2 YENEEA. This CDR3 spans 15 amino acids. In the case of this clonotype: What it binds is not known. A junction boundary mismatches the germline segment, possibly from a read error.

The receptor was isolated from a man aged 35 to 55 with primary liver carcinoma and hepatitis B virus infection. The material sequenced was tumor tissue from primary liver carcinoma. The V gene is TRBV11-3, the J gene TRBJ2-5; 9 bases agree with TRBD1. CDR3 coding DNA: TGTGCCAACAGCCTCTGGACAGGGGATAGAGAGACCCAGTACTTC. This encodes CANSLWTGDRETQYF.